The following is a T cell receptor beta chain sequence with its context. This sample stems from a study of blood T cell repertoires in COVID-19. Study background: Both acute and convalescent COVID-19 samples were obtained from the United States, Italy and Spain. PBMCs, B-cell-depleted T cells, or T cells were the source of the cDNA or gDNA that made up the material.

In the original analysis: From reference gene primer amplification, estimates of nucleated cell counts were derived. Profiled with immunoSEQ multiplex PCR; TCRdb holds only in-frame clones, not every one. That table gives V, J and clone size, and the DNA gave D and trimming. The profile shows 35,000 to 45,000 clones, 70% to 90% of them singletons. Specimen: peripheral blood. The source of this sequence is a human donor in a cohort sampled during active COVID-19.

The CDR3 spells CASSYSGRGSYNEQFF. For the CDR3, the DNA is TGTGCCAGCAGTTACTCGGGGCGGGGCTCCTACAATGAGCAGTTCTTC. The chain links TRBV6-6 to TRBJ2-1, with a weak D call TRBD2 (6 bases). Trimming removed 0 bases at V and 0 bases at J, with 9 bases between. The germline V gene has CDR1 MNHNY and CDR2 SVGAGI (reference sequence). The CDR3 totals 16 residues.